The rows below give T cell receptor beta chains drawn from one sample of a study of tumor and adjacent non-tumor tissue in lung cancer. TCRdb fed the multiplex PCR reads into MiXCR, producing one record per CDR3 protein. The sample lists 65,000 to 75,000 distinct CDR3 sequences, more than 75% occurring once. Material: distant non-tumor lung tissue. The receptors stem from a man in his sixties with non-small cell lung cancer. Both conserved end residues are part of each CDR3.

cdr3_aa,v_call
CASSLSGFGGHTEAVF,TRBV27
CASTPNPPRENTGELFF,TRBV6-1
CASSSRTNTQYF,TRBV5-4
CAWSPARSPNEKLFF,TRBV30
CASSYNIRESFLPEQFF,TRBV6-2/TRBV6-3
CSSSGEYDYEQYF,TRBV12-3/TRBV12-4
CSVMRAVSSYGQYF,TRBV29-1
CACSQDRHHSYEQYF,TRBV4-1
CASSVTSRSYNEQFF,TRBV28
CASNYTSDTGELFF,TRBV11-1
CASSQEMSADTQYF,TRBV4-1
CANSSRRSSYNGQFF,TRBV11-3
CVSSPGTGGLEHYF,TRBV12-3/TRBV12-4
CASSEALTGLTPYEQYF,TRBV6-1
CASSPELAGSADTRYF,TRBV28
CASCDPGQGLAGQLFF,TRBV28
CSAEDPRREGYYNVQFF,TRBV29-1
CSGAGTRNTEAFF,TRBV29-1
CSATRGGQCSHKQYF,TRBV29-1
CASSESPTGALNEQFF,TRBV10-2
CSARDRVPTSNYGYTF,TRBV29-1
CASSQAGSKGGFIF,TRBV4-1
CASGPQREGKETRYF,TRBV4-1
CASNEALRGYEQYF,TRBV6-1
CASSLLVLSDGTCEQYF,TRBV7-9
CAWSVAPGIDTQYF,TRBV30
CSVVDSYQETQYF,TRBV29-1
CSVEEQGDGYNF,TRBV29-1
CSARDVTVTKNIQYF,TRBV20-1
CVNSPIEWEPGDTQYF,TRBV5-4
CASQYDSNQPQHF,TRBV24-1
CAISESGQRSHCYTF,TRBV10-3
CASSLTGGTKGETQYF,TRBV12-3/TRBV12-4
CSAGSGRWNEQYF,TRBV20-1
CASSPWRATNTGELFF,TRBV9
CASSSYRQAHEQYF,TRBV11-1
CASSVVTTGSTIVFF,TRBV5-4
CNARESGIVSYEQYF,TRBV20-1
CNVVGITEAFF,TRBV20-1
CAGSLRGVGELFF,TRBV11-3
CACSFPALQGVADTQYF,TRBV12-3/TRBV12-4
CASSLGHGNEKLFF,TRBV11-2
CNARARDMVNQPRHF,TRBV20-1
CSAVIIDYTSTDTQYF,TRBV29-1
CASSYYLRTSGRAYTYNEQSF,TRBV6-5
CSAQAGTEQPQHF,TRBV20-1
CASSRRLAGGADTQYF,TRBV5-4
CVSMRRGEQYF,TRBV28
CSVDRGSSYNKQFF,TRBV29-1
CANSDEYGYEQCF,TRBV12-3/TRBV12-4
CSARDLSGRVVEQFF,TRBV20-1
CASSYGPTYEQYF,TRBV5-1